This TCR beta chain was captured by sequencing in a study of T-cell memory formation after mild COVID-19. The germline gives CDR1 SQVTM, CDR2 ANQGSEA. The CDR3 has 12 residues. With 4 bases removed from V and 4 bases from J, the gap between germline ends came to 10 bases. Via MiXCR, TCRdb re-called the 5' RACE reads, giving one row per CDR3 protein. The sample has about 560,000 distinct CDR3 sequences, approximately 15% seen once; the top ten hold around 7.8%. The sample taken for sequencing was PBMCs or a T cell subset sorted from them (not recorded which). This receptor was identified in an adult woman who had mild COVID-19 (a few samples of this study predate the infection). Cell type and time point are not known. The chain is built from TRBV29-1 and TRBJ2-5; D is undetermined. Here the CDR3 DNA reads TGCAGCGTTGTGTTCCGCAGAGAGACCCAGTACTTC. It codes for CSVVFRRETQYF.